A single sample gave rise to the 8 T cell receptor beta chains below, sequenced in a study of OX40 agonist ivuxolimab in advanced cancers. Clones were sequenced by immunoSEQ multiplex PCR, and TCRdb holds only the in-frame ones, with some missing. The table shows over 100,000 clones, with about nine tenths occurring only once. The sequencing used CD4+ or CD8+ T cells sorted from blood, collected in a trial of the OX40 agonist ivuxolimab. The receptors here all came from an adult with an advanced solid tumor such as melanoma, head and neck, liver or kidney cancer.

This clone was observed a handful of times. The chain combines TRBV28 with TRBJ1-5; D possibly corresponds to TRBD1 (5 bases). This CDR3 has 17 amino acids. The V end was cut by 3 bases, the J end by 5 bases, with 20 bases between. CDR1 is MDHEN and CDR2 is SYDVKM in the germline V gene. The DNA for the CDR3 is TGTGCCAGCAGTTTTTCCGCTGAGTGGGACGGTGATCAGCCCCAGCATTTT. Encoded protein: CASSFSAEWDGDQPQHF.

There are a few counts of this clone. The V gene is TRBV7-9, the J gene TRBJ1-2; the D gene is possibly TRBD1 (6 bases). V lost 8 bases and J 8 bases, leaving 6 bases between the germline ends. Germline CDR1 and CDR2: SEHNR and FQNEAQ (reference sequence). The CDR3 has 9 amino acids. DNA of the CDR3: TGTGCCAGCGGGGGCGGCTACACCTTC. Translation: CASGGGYTF.

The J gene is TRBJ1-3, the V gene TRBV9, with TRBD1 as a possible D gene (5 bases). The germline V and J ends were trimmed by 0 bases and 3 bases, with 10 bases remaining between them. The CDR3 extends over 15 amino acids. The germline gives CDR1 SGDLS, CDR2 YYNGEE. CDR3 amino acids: CASSVAGTFGNTIYF. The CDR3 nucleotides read TGTGCCAGCAGCGTAGCTGGGACTTTTGGAAACACCATATATTTT.

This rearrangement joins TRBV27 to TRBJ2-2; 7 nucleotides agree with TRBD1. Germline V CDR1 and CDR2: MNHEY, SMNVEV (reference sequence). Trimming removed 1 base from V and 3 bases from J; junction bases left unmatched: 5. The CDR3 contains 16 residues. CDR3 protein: CASSLLVGTDTGELFF. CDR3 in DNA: TGTGCCAGCAGTTTATTGGTAGGGACAGACACCGGGGAGCTGTTTTTT.

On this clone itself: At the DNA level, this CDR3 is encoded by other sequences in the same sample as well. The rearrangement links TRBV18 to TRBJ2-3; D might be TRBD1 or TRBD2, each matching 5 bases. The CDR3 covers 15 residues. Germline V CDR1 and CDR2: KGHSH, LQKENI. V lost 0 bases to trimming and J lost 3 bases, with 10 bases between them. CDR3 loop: CASSPPQGRTDTQYF. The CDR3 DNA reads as TGTGCCAGCTCACCACCCCAGGGACGAACAGATACGCAGTATTTT.

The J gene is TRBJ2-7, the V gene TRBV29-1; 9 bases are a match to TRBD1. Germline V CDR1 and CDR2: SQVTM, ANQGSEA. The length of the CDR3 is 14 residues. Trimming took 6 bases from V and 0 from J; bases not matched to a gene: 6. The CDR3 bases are TGCAGCGTCGGACAGGGGATGAGCTCCTACGAGCAGTACTTC. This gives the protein CSVGQGMSSYEQYF.

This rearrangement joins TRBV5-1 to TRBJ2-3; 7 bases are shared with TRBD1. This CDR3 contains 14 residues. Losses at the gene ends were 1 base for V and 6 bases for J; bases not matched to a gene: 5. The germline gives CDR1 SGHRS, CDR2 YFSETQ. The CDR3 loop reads CASSLSQGWDTQYF. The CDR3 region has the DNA TGCGCCAGCAGCTTGTCACAGGGGTGGGATACGCAGTATTTT.

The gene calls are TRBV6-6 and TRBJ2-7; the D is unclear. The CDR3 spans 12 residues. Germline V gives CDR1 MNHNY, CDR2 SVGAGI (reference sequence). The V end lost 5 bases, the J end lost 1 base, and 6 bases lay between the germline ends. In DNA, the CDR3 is TGTGCCAGCAGTCCTAGGTCCTACGAGCAGTACTTC. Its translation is CASSPRSYEQYF.